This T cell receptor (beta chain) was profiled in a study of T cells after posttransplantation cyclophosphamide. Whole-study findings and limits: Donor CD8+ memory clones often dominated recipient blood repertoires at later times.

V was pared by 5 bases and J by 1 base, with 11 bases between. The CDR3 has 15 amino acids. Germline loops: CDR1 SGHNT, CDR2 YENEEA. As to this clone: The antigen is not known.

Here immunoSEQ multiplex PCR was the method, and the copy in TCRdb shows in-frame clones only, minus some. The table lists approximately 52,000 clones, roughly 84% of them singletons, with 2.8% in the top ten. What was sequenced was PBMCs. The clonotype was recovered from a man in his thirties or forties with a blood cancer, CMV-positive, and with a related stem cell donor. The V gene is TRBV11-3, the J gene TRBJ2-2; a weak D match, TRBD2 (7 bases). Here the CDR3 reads CASSVGGGNTGELFF. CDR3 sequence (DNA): TGTGCCAGCAGCGTAGGGGGGGGGAACACCGGGGAGCTGTTTTTT.